One T cell receptor beta chain is described in this entry. TCRdb's copy holds only in-frame clones and misses some; the assay was immunoSEQ multiplex PCR. This table holds some 200,000 clones, roughly four fifths found once. This entry comes from a study of blood T cell repertoires in COVID-19. The CDR3 covers 11 residues. Germline lookup yields CDR1 SNHLY and CDR2 FYNNEI. V shed 11 bases, J shed 14 bases, and the junction held 13 bases outside the gene matches. Cohorts were determined from participant-reported clinical history. Donors in Cohort 3 counted as recovered after two negative PCRs, clearance, or symptom resolution.

The J gene is TRBJ2-5, the V gene TRBV2; 8 nucleotides match TRBD1. The sequence came from a man aged 40-50 years who had recovered from COVID-19. The specimen was PBMCs or T cells enriched from blood (not recorded which). CDR3 amino acids: CAGSTGATPYF. The CDR3 DNA reads as TGTGCCGGTTCGACAGGGGCTACGCCTTACTTC.